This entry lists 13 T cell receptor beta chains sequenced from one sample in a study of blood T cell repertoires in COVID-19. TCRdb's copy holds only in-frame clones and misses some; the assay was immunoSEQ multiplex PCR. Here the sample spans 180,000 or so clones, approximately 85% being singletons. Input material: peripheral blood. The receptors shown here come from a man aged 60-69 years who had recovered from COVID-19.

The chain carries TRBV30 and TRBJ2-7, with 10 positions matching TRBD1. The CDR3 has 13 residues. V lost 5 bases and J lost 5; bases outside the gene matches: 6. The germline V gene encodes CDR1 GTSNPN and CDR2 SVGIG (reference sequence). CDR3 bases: TGTGCCTGGGAAGACGGGACAGGGGACGAGCAGTACTTC. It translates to CAWEDGTGDEQYF. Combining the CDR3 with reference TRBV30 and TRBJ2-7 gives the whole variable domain SQTIHQWPATLVQPVGSPLSLECTVEGTSNPNLYWYRQAAGRGLQLLFYSVGIGQISSEVPQNLSASRPQDRQFILSSKKLLLSDSGFYLCAWEDGTGDEQYFGPGTRLTVT.

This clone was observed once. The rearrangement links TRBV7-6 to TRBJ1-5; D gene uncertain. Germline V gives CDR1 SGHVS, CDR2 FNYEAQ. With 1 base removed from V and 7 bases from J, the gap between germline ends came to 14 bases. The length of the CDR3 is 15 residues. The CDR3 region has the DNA TGTGCCAGCAGCTTAGAGGTGGGCGCAGGACAGCCCCAGCATTTT. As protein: CASSLEVGAGQPQHF.

CDR3 sequence (DNA): TGTGCCAGCAGGGGGGGACAGGGAGGCACCGGGGAGCTGTTTTTT. Encoded protein: CASRGGQGGTGELFF. This sequence joins TRBV6-6 and TRBJ2-2, with 9 bases lining up with TRBD1. CDR1 is MNHNY and CDR2 is SVGAGI in the germline V gene (reference sequence). J gave up 4 bases and V 6 bases, and 6 bases lay outside the gene matches. There are 15 residues in the CDR3.

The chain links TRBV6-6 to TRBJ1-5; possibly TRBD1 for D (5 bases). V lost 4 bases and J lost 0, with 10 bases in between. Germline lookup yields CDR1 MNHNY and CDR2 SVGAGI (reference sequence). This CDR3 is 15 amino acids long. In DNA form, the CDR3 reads TGTGCCAGCAGTTCGACAGATTATAGCAATCAGCCCCAGCATTTT. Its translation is CASSSTDYSNQPQHF.

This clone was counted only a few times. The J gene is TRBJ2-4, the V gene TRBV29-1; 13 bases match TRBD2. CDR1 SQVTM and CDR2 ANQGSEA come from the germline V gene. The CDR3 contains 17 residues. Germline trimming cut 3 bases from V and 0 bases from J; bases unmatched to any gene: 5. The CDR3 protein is CSVDGLAGAVAKNIQYF. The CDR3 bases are TGCAGCGTTGATGGACTAGCGGGGGCCGTAGCCAAAAACATTCAGTACTTC.

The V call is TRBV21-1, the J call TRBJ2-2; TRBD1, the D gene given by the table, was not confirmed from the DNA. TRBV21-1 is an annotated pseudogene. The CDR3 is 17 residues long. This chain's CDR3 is CARAGPDRCAYTGELFF. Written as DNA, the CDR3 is TGTGCCAGAGCAGGGCCCGACAGGTGCGCCTACACCGGGGAGCTGTTTTTT.

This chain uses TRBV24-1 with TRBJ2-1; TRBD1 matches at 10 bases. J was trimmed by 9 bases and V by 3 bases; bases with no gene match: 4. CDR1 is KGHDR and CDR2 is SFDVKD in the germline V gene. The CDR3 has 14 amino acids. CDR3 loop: CATSDRQGAIEQFF. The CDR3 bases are TGTGCCACCAGTGATAGACAGGGGGCAATTGAGCAGTTCTTC.

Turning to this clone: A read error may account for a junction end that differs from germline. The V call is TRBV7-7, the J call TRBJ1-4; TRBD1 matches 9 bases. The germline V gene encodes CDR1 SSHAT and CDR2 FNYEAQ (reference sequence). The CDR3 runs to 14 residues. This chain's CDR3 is CASSPGQGSEKLFF. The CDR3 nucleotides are TGTGCTAGCAGCCCCGGACAGGGGAGTGAAAAACTGTTTTTT.

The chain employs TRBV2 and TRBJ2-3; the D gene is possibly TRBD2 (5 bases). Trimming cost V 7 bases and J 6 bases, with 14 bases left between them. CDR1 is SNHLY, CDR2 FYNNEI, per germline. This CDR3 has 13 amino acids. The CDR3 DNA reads TGTGCCAGCATAATCGGCCAGCGGGATACGCAGTATTTT. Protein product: CASIIGQRDTQYF.

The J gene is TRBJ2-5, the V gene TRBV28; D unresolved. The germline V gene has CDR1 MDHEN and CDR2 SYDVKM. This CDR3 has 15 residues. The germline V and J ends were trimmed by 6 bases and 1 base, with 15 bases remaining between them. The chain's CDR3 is CASRLQIRGQETQYF. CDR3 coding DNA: TGTGCCAGCAGGTTGCAGATAAGAGGCCAAGAGACCCAGTACTTC.

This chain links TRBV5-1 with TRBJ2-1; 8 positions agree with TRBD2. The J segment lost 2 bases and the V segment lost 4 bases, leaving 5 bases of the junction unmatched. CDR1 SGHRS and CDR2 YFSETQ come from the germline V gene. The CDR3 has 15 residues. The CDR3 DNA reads TGCGCCAGCAGCGCGGGGGGCCTGACCTACAATGAGCAGTTCTTC. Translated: CASSAGGLTYNEQFF.

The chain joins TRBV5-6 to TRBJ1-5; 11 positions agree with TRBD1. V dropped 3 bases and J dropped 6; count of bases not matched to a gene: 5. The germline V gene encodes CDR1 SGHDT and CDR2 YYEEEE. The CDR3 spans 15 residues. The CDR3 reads CASSYGTGGIQPQHF. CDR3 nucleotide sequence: TGTGCCAGCAGCTATGGGACAGGGGGGATTCAGCCCCAGCATTTT.

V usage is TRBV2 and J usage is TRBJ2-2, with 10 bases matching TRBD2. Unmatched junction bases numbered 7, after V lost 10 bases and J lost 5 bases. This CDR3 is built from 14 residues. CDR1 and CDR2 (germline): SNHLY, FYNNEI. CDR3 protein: CATRSGGRTGELFF. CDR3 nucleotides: TGTGCCACCCGTAGCGGGGGGAGGACCGGGGAGCTGTTTTTT.